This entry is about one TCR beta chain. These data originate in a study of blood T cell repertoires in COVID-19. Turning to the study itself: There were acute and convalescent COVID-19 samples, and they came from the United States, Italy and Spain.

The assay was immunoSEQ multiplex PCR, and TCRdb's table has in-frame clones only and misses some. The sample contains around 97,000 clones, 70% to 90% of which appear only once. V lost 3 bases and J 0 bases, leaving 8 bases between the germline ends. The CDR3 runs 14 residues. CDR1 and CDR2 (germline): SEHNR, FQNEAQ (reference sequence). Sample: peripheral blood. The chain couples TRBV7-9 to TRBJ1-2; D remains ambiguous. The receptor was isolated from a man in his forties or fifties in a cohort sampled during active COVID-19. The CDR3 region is CASSFNGANYGYTF. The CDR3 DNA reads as TGTGCCAGCAGCTTTAACGGAGCTAACTATGGCTACACCTTC.